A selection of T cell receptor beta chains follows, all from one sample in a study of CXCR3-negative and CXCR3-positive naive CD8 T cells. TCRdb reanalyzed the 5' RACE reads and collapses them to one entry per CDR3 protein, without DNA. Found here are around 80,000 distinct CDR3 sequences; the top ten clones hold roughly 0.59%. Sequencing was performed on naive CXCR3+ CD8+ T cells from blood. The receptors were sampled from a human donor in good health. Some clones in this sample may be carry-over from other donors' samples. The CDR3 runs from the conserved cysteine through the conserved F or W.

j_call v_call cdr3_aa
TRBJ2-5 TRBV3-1 CASSQRVAGFQETQYF
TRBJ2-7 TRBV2 CASSDSGQGYEQYF
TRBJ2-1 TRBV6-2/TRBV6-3 CASSQGPGPDEQFF
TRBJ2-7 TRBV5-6 CASSWGWRGSSDEQYF
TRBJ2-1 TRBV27 CASSETGISYNEQFF
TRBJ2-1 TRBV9 CASSVGGRVNEQFF
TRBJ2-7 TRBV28 CASSPHRGGGYEQYF
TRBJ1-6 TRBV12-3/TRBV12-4 CASSFGFRNSPLHF
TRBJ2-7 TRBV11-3 CAGSPGNRPNEQYF
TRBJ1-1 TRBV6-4 CASSDSKVWDRVMNTEAFF
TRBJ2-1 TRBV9 CASSPWAGGPSSSYNEQFF
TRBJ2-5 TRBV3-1 CASSHTVWGQETQYF
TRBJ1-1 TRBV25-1 CASSRTGGTEAFF
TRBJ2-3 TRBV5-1 CASSLARQGGFTDTQYF
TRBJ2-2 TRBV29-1 CSVDQIYTGELFF
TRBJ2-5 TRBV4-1 CASSQDPVAGKTQYF
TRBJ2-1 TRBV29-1 CSVEVAGTGAIDEQFF
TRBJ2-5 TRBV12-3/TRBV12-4 CASSGVRGQETQYF
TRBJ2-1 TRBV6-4 CASSGGGGAVNEQFF
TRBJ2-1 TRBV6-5 CASSYRRGAGDEQFF
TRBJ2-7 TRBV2 CASSADRDYEQYF
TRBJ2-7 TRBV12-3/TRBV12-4 CASSFTLLGVKLSYEQYF
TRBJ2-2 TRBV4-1 CASSQDRTETNTGELFF
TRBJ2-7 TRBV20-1 CSARGPQTDYEQYF
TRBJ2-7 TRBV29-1 CSVRVSYEQYF
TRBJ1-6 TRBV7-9 CASSPTTGVSALHF
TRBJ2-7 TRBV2 CASSPTQQLYEQYF
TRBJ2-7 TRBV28 CASSLVRDSGSYEQYF
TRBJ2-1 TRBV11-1 CASSHHMNNEQFF
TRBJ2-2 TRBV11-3 CASRPRGGSGELFF
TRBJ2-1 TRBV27 CASSSTSGIVNEQFF
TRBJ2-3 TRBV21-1 CASIGTGTDTQYF
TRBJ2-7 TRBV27 CASSLPGPAYEQYF
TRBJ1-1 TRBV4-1 CASSQGARGANTEAFF
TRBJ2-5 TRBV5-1 CASSLSGRKETQYF
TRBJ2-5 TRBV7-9 CASSLVQAGETQYF
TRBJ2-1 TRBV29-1 CSVIAANEQFF
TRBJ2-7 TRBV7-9 CASSDRWEQYF
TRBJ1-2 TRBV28 CASRRGSYGYSF
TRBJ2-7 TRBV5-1 CASSIGLADLYEQYF
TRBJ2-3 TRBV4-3 CASSQEGGGTDTQYF
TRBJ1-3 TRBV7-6 CASSSEASSGNTIYF
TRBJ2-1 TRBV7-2 CASSRLGGSSYNEQFF
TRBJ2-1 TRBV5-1 CASSTSGNSYNEQFF
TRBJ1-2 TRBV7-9 CASSLDGAGANYGYTF
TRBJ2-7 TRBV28 CASLSGSGNEQYF